The entry below describes one TCR beta chain. Its matching antigen is unknown. This entry belongs to a study of T-cell memory formation after mild COVID-19. Study observations and caveats: Whether second-wave clones peaking at day 37 were SARS-CoV-2 specific went unconfirmed.

CDR1 and CDR2 from the germline V gene are LGHNA and YNFKEQ. Losses at the gene ends were 1 base for V and 4 bases for J; bases not matched to a gene: 8. The CDR3 runs to 16 residues. TCRdb reprocessed the 5' RACE reads with MiXCR, giving one entry per CDR3 protein. The table includes fewer than 600,000 distinct CDR3 sequences, roughly a fifth detected once. This chain links TRBV4-2 with TRBJ2-5; 8 nucleotides line up with TRBD2. The sequence was collected from an adult woman who had mild COVID-19 (a few samples of this study predate the infection). Cell type and time point are not known. Sequencing was carried out using PBMCs or a T cell subset sorted from them (not recorded which). CDR3: CASSQVGTRYGETQYF. CDR3 DNA sequence: TGTGCCAGCAGCCAAGTCGGGACTAGGTATGGAGAGACCCAGTACTTC.